Listed below are T cell receptor beta chains from one sample, sequenced in a study of vaccination effects on CD4 cells after COVID-19. TCRdb keeps only in-frame clones here, not all; method: immunoSEQ multiplex PCR. In the table there are 14,000 or so clones, about 73% of which are singletons. For these TCRs, the target antigens are not known. Here the sequenced sample was CD4+ T cells from PBMCs cultured with HCoV-NL63 spike peptides, taken after COVID-19 vaccination. The origin of the receptors is a human donor who had a prior SARS-CoV-2 infection. CDR3s leave out the opening cysteine and the closing phenylalanine or tryptophan.

J | V | length | CDR3
TRBJ1-1 | TRBV4-2 | 15 | ASSHLPGQTMNTEAF
TRBJ1-1 | TRBV9 | 12 | ASSPWTGNTEAF
TRBJ2-5 | TRBV30 | 11 | AWSRRLQETQY
TRBJ2-3 | TRBV24-1 | 15 | ATSEGRQGSTPDTQY
TRBJ1-1 | TRBV11-2 | 11 | ASSPDWAGHAF
TRBJ2-1 | TRBV4-2 | 10 | ASSHRDGEQF
TRBJ2-2 | TRBV19 | 13 | ASTPSGRASGELF
TRBJ1-1 | TRBV4-2 | 13 | ASSQDEGQNTEAF
TRBJ2-1 | TRBV6-4 | 13 | ASSVLQGVGNEQF
TRBJ1-5 | TRBV7-9 | 12 | ASSLGQGAQPQH
TRBJ2-2 | TRBV14 | 13 | ASSQDGTPSGELF
TRBJ1-1 | TRBV7-2 | 12 | ASSRDRVTTEAF
TRBJ1-1 | TRBV6-5 | 10 | ASRTSNTEAF
TRBJ2-7 | TRBV11-2 | 12 | ASSLGGGAGEQY
TRBJ2-3 | TRBV3-1/TRBV3-2 | 11 | ASSQSPMDTQY
TRBJ2-3 | TRBV7-6 | 14 | ASSSPLERGGNTQY
TRBJ2-2 | TRBV7-3 | 12 | ATQTTGGTGELF
TRBJ2-1 | TRBV4-1 | 14 | ASSGDRGSSYNEQF
TRBJ2-5 | TRBV10-3 | 16 | AISDHPGRKARPETQY
TRBJ1-2 | TRBV5-8 | 12 | ASSFPAVHYGYT
TRBJ2-7 | TRBV4-1 | 14 | ASSHHRGTGDYEQY
TRBJ1-4 | TRBV6-5 | 12 | ASGRDYRNEKLF
TRBJ2-7 | TRBV9 | 13 | ASSVGGTSSYEQY
TRBJ1-5 | TRBV5-4 | 13 | ASSLLPGRNQPQH
TRBJ2-3 | TRBV30 | 10 | AWSFSTDTQY
TRBJ2-1 | TRBV6-4 | 13 | ASSDSASGGDEQF
TRBJ1-6 | TRBV6-5 | 13 | ASSYSDRANSPLH
TRBJ1-2 | TRBV30 | 14 | AWILGDHPGGKGYT
TRBJ2-5 | TRBV5-4 | 16 | ASSSASLVLAGQETQY
TRBJ2-1 | TRBV4-1 | 15 | ASSFPLSGGRYNEQF
TRBJ2-7 | TRBV18 | 13 | ASSPRTSGSWEQY
TRBJ2-1 | TRBV7-9 | 13 | ASSLGGLIYNEQF
TRBJ1-1 | TRBV7-3 | 14 | ASSLRGTGENTEAF
TRBJ1-3 | TRBV18 | 14 | ASSPPDRVTGNTIY
TRBJ2-1 | TRBV27 | 12 | ASMPRKRGNEQF
TRBJ2-7 | TRBV11-1 | 12 | ASSRAGGRSEQY
TRBJ2-1 | TRBV28 | 14 | ASSSQSGRGGNEQF
TRBJ1-4 | TRBV10-3 | 12 | AISPGTGGEKLF
TRBJ2-7 | TRBV11-3 | 13 | ASSSLTGKTYEQY
TRBJ2-7 | TRBV30 | 11 | AWSRTGGNEQY
TRBJ2-3 | TRBV6-5 | 12 | ASSLLAGVNTQY
TRBJ2-5 | TRBV6-5 | 13 | ASSYSTNVRETQY
TRBJ1-1 | TRBV9 | 14 | ASSVGAGDLDAEAF
TRBJ1-3 | TRBV7-2 | 13 | ASSPRLYSGNTIY
TRBJ1-1 | TRBV18 | 11 | ASSSYRDTEAF
TRBJ2-5 | TRBV4-3 | 15 | ASSPRLDRSFQETQY
TRBJ1-5 | TRBV18 | 12 | ASSLVGMDQPQH
TRBJ1-2 | TRBV5-6 | 13 | ASSGRGTVSYGYT
TRBJ1-2 | TRBV9 | 9 | ASSLYGGYT
TRBJ1-2 | TRBV2 | 13 | ASSEARRGGAGYT
TRBJ2-5 | TRBV7-2 | 11 | ASSLGQGETQY
TRBJ1-6 | TRBV5-1 | 11 | ASHRDRNSPLH
TRBJ2-1 | TRBV3-1/TRBV3-2 | 14 | ASSRFGGARSNEQF
TRBJ2-7 | TRBV9 | 12 | ASSAGSWSYEQY
TRBJ1-2 | TRBV2 | 13 | ASSPGLPSGYGYT
TRBJ2-3 | TRBV2 | 12 | ASSVGTNTIAQY
TRBJ2-1 | TRBV20-1 | 13 | SASRSGVASNEQF
TRBJ1-1 | TRBV5-5 | 11 | ASSFSRGTEAF
TRBJ2-7 | TRBV14 | 13 | ASSQVHRGPYEQY
TRBJ1-3 | TRBV12-5 | 12 | ASGPGTGTNTIY